The TCR beta chain described here comes from a study of PD-1 blockade in classical Hodgkin lymphoma. The CDR3 consists of 16 residues. In germline, CDR1 is MDHEN, CDR2 SYDVKM. Trimming took 11 bases from V and 3 from J, leaving 26 bases between them. After autologous stem cell transplantation all patients relapsed, and prior brentuximab vedotin exposure differed between cohorts. Only in-frame clones appear in the TCRdb table, and some are missing; sequencing was by immunoSEQ multiplex PCR. The data show some 95,000 clones, 75% to 90% seen once. The sequence was obtained from a human donor with classical Hodgkin lymphoma. Material: peripheral blood mononuclear cells (PBMCs), obtained before the second cycle of nivolumab. The chain joins TRBV28 to TRBJ2-7, with D possibly called TRBD1 or TRBD2 (5 bases each). The CDR3 bases are TGTGCCGGATCGAATTCCTACGGGGCGAACAGCTACGAGCAGTACTTC. Translating gives CAGSNSYGANSYEQYF.